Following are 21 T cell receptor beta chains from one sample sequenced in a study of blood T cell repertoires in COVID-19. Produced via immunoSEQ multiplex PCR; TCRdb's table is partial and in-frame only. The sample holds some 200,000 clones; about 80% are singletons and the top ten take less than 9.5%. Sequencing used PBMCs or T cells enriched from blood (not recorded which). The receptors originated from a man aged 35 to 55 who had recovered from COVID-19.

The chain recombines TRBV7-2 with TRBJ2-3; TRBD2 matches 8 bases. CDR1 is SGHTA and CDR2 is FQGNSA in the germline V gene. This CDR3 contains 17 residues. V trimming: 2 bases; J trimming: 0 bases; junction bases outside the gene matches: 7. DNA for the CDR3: TGTGCCAGCAGCTTATTGGCGGGGGGAACTAGCACAGATACGCAGTATTTT. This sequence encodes CASSLLAGGTSTDTQYF. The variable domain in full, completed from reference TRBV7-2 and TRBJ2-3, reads GAGVSQSPSNKVTEKGKDVELRCDPISGHTALYWYRQSLGQGLEFLIYFQGNSAPDKSGLPSDRFSAERTGGSVSTLTIQRTQQEDSAVYLCASSLLAGGTSTDTQYFGPGTRLTVL.

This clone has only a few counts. DNA of the CDR3: TGTGCCACCAGCAGAGATAGTAATACAGGGAGCGGCAATCAGCCCCAGCATTTT. Translation gives CATSRDSNTGSGNQPQHF. The chain links TRBV15 to TRBJ1-5; D possibly corresponds to TRBD1 (6 bases). V was pared by 0 bases and J by 2 bases, with 17 bases between. There are 18 residues in the CDR3. Germline V CDR1 and CDR2: LNHNV, YYDKDF (reference sequence).

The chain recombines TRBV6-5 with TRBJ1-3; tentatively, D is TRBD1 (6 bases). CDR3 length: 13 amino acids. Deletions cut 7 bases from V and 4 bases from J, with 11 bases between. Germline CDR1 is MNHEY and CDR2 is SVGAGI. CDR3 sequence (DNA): TGTGCCAGCACCCAGGGGAGAGGAAACACCATATATTTT. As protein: CASTQGRGNTIYF.

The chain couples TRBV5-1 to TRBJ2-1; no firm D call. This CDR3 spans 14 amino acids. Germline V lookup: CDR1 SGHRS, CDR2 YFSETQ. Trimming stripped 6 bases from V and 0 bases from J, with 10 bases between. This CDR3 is CASNLEGSYNEQFF. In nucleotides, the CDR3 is TGCGCCAGCAACCTAGAAGGCTCCTACAATGAGCAGTTCTTC.

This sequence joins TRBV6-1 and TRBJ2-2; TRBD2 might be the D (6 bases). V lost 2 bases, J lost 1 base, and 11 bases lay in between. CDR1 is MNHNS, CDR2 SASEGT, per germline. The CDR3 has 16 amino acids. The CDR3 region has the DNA TGTGCCAGCAGTGAAACTGGGCGGGGGAACACCGGGGAGCTGTTTTTT. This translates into CASSETGRGNTGELFF.

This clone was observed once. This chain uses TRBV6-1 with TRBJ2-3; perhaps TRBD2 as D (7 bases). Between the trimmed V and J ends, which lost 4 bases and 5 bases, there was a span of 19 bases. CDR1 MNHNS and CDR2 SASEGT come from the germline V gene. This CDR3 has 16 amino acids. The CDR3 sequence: CASSGRGGSLIDTQYF. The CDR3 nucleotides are TGTGCCAGCAGTGGGAGGGGGGGGAGTCTTATAGATACGCAGTATTTT.

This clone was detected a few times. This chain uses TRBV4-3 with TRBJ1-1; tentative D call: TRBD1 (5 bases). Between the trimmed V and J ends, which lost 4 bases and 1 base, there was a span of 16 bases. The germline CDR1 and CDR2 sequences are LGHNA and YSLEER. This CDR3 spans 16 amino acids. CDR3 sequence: CASSLGTRGTNTEAFF. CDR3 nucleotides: TGCGCCAGCAGCCTCGGTACAAGGGGTACGAACACTGAAGCTTTCTTT.

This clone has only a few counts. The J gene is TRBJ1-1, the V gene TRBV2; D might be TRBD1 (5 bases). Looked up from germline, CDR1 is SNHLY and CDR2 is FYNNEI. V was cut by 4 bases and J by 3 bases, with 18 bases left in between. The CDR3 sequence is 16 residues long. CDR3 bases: TGTGCCAGCAGTGTCGTGCGCGGGGGAACGGACACTGAAGCTTTCTTT. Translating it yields CASSVVRGGTDTEAFF.

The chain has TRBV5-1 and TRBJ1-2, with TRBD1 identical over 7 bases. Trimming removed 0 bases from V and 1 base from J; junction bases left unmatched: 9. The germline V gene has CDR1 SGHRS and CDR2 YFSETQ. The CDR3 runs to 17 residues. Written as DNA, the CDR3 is TGCGCCAGCAGCTTGGAGAGGGGGCGCGGGTTTAACTATGGCTACACCTTC. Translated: CASSLERGRGFNYGYTF.

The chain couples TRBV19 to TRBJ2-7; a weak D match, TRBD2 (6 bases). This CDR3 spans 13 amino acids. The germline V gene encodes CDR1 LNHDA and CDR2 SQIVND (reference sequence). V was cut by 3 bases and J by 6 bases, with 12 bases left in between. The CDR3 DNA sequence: TGTGCCAGTAGTATTTCGGGACTTTCCGAGCAGTACTTC. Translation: CASSISGLSEQYF.

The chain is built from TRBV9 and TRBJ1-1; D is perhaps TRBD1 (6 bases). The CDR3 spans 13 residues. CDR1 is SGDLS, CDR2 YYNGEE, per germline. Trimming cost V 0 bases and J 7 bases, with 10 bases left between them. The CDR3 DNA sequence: TGTGCCAGCAGCGTAGGCACAGGGAATGAAGCTTTCTTT. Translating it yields CASSVGTGNEAFF.

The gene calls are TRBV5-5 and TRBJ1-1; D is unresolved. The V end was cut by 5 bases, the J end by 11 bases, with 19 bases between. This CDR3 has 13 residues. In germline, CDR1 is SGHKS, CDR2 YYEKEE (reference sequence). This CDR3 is CASRVEGPWPAFF. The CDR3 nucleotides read TGTGCCAGCAGGGTGGAGGGTCCCTGGCCGGCTTTCTTT.

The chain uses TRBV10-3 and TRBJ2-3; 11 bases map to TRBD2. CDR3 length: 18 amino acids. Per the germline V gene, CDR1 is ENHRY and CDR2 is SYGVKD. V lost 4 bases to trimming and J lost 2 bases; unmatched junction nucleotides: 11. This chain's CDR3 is CAISGGLAGGGDTDTQYF. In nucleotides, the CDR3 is TGTGCCATCAGTGGTGGGCTAGCGGGGGGAGGGGACACAGATACGCAGTATTTT.

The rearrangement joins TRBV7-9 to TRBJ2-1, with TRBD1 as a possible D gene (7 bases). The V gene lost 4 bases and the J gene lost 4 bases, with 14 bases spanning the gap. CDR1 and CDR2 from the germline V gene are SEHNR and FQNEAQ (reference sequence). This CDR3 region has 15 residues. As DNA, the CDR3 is TGTGCCAGCAGCTCCCCCCAGGGGGGATACAATGAGCAGTTCTTC. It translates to CASSSPQGGYNEQFF.

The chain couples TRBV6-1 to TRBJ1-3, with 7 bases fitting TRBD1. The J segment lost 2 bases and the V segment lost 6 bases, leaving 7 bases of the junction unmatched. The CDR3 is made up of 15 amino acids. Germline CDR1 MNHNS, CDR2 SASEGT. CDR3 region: CASRLVTGPGNTIYF. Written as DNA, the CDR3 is TGTGCCAGCAGACTAGTGACAGGGCCTGGAAACACCATATATTTT.

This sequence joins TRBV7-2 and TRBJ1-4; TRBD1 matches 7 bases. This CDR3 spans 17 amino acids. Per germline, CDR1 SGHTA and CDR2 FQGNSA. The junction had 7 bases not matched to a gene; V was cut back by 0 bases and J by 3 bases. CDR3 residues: CASSLAPPGQSNEKLFF. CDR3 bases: TGTGCCAGCAGCTTAGCCCCACCGGGACAGTCTAATGAAAAACTGTTTTTT.

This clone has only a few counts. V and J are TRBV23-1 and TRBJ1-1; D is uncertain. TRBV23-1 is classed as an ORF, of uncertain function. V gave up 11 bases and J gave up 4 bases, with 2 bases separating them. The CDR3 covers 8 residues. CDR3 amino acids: CALTEAFF. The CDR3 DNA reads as TGCGCCCTCACTGAAGCTTTCTTT.

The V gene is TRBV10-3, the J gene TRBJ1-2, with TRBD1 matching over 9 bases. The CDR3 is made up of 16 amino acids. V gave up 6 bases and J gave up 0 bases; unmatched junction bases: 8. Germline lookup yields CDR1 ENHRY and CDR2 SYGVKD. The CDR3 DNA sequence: TGTGCCATCAGGGCCGGGACAGGGCCCGCTAACTATGGCTACACCTTC. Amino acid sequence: CAIRAGTGPANYGYTF.

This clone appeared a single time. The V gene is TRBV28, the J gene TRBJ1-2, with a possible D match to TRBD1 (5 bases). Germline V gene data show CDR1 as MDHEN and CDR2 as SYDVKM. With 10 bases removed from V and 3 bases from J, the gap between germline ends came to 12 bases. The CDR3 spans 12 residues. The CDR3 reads CAIPDTHYGYTF. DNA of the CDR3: TGTGCCATTCCGGACACACACTATGGCTACACCTTC.

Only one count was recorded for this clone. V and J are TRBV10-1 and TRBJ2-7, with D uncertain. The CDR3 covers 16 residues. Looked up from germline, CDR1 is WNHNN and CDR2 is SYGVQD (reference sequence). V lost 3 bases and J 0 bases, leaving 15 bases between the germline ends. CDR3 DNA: TGCGCCAGCAGTGAATCGGTCTCTTCTATCTCCTACGAGCAGTACTTC. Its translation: CASSESVSSISYEQYF.

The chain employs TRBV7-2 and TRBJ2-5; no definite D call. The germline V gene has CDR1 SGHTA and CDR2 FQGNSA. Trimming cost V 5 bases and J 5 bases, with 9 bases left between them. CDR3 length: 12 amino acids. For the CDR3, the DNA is TGTGCCAGCAGCCTTGCTAGGGAGACCCAGTACTTC. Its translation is CASSLARETQYF.